These 8 T cell receptor beta chains share one sample of origin, sequenced in a study of PD-1 blockade in mismatch repair-deficient tumors. Method: immunoSEQ multiplex PCR; TCRdb's copy keeps in-frame clones and lacks some. The repertoire holds around 37,000 clones, with 65% to 85% as singletons. The sequencing here drew on PBMCs, taken roughly 40 weeks after starting pembrolizumab. These receptors were obtained from an adult with mismatch repair-deficient cancer.

The chain combines TRBV28 with TRBJ1-5; D unclear. Germline lookup yields CDR1 MDHEN and CDR2 SYDVKM. Deletions cut 6 bases from V and 3 bases from J, with 15 bases between. The CDR3 is made up of 15 amino acids. The CDR3: CASSPPRAVNQPQHF. The DNA for the CDR3 is TGTGCCAGCAGCCCCCCGAGGGCCGTCAATCAGCCCCAGCATTTT.

This chain links TRBV28 with TRBJ2-1; D is unresolved. Germline V gene sequence: CDR1 MDHEN, CDR2 SYDVKM. The CDR3 loop spans 15 amino acids. V lost 5 bases to trimming and J lost 0 bases, with 11 bases between them. DNA of the CDR3: TGTGCCAGCAGTCCGCCCACGAGCTCCTACAATGAGCAGTTCTTC. This encodes CASSPPTSSYNEQFF.

This clone was seen a single time. The V and J genes are TRBV19 and TRBJ1-1; D call uncertain. Trimming shortened V by 5 bases and J by 0 bases, and 7 bases separated the two germline ends. Germline CDR1 is LNHDA and CDR2 is SQIVND (reference sequence). The length of the CDR3 is 13 residues. DNA of the CDR3: TGTGCCAGTAGTTTATATCTGAACACTGAAGCTTTCTTT. Amino acids: CASSLYLNTEAFF.

This chain links TRBV5-4 with TRBJ1-1; D is perhaps TRBD1 (5 bases). Trimming cost V 4 bases and J 4 bases, with 17 bases left between them. The germline V gene encodes CDR1 SGHNT and CDR2 YYREEE (reference sequence). The CDR3 is 15 amino acids. The chain's CDR3 is CASSPQDGGTTEAFF. The CDR3 DNA follows: TGTGCCAGCAGCCCGCAAGACGGGGGGACCACTGAAGCTTTCTTT.

The CDR3 DNA reads as TGTGCCAGCAGCCCCCTTGGAGCGGGAGGGACCCAGTACTTC. Translation gives CASSPLGAGGTQYF. This chain connects TRBV5-4 to TRBJ2-5; TRBD2 agrees at 9 bases. CDR3 length equals 14 residues. Germline loops: CDR1 SGHNT, CDR2 YYREEE (reference sequence). The V gene end was trimmed by 4 bases and the J gene end by 7 bases; junction bases not matched to a gene: 8.

This clone is a singleton in its sample. V gene TRBV7-8 combines with J gene TRBJ2-4; 7 bases align to TRBD2. This CDR3 comprises 14 residues. V gave up 8 bases and J gave up 5 bases; unmatched junction bases: 9. Germline-derived CDR1 and CDR2 are SGHVS and FQNEAQ. As DNA, the CDR3 is TGTGCCAGCCGGGCCGGGACTACCCAAAACATTCAGTACTTC. It yields the protein CASRAGTTQNIQYF.

This clone was counted between two and nine times. The rearrangement joins TRBV6-5 to TRBJ1-4; TRBD1 agrees at 7 bases. CDR3 length: 13 amino acids. The V segment lost 6 bases and the J segment 7 bases; nucleotides outside the gene matches: 5. CDR1 is MNHEY and CDR2 is SVGAGI in the germline V gene. CDR3 DNA: TGTGCCAGCAGCCCCGGACAGGTTGAAAAACTGTTTTTT. It yields the protein CASSPGQVEKLFF.

The V and J genes are TRBV19 and TRBJ1-4, with D unresolved. The ends were cut back, 3 bases at V and 4 bases at J, with 9 bases in the middle. CDR1 is LNHDA, CDR2 SQIVND, per germline (reference sequence). The CDR3 is 14 residues long. CDR3 bases: TGTGCCAGTAGTATTAGACTGCGTAATGAAAAACTGTTTTTT. This encodes CASSIRLRNEKLFF.